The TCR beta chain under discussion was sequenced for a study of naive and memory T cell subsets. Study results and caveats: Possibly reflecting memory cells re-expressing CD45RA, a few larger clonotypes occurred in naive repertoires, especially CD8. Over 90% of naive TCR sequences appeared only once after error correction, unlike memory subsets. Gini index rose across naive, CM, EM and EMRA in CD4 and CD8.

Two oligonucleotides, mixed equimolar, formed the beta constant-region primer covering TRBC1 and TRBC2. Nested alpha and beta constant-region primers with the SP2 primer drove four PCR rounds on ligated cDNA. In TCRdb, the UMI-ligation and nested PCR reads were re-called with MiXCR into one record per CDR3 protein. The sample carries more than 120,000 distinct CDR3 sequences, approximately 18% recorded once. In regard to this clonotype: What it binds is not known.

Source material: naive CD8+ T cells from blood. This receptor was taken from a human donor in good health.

For the CDR3, the DNA is TGTGCCAGCACCGAAGACCTAGCGGGAGGTTTAACCGGGGAGCTGTTTTTT. Its translation: CASTEDLAGGLTGELFF. The V and J genes are TRBV27 and TRBJ2-2, with 11 bases matching TRBD2. The CDR3 consists of 17 residues. With 7 bases clipped from V and 5 bases from J, the junction kept 12 bases outside the gene matches. Germline lookup yields CDR1 MNHEY and CDR2 SMNVEV (reference sequence).